This TCR beta chain was sequenced in a study of T cells in Graves' hyperthyroidism and ophthalmopathy. Amplification of TCR beta CDR3 regions used RNA as the template. The TCR CDR3 first-round RT-PCR relied on the HTBI primer set. MiXCR, applied by TCRdb to the multiplex PCR reads, yields one record per CDR3 protein. The table has a few hundred thousand distinct CDR3 sequences, about 43% seen once. Lactation, pregnancy, other autoimmune disease or uncontrolled infection excluded patients. The trim removed 9 bases at V and 5 bases at J, leaving 15 bases unmatched. The CDR3 has 16 amino acids. CDR1 is KGHDR, CDR2 SFDVKD, per germline.

Input material: peripheral blood or thyroid tissue (not recorded which). The chain carries TRBV24-1 and TRBJ1-2, with TRBD1 identical over 9 bases. The source is a woman between 18 and 30 years old with Graves' hyperthyroidism. The CDR3 sequence is CATPPRTGVLRYGYTF. The CDR3 coding sequence is TGTGCCACCCCTCCTAGGACAGGGGTCTTACGATATGGCTACACCTTC.